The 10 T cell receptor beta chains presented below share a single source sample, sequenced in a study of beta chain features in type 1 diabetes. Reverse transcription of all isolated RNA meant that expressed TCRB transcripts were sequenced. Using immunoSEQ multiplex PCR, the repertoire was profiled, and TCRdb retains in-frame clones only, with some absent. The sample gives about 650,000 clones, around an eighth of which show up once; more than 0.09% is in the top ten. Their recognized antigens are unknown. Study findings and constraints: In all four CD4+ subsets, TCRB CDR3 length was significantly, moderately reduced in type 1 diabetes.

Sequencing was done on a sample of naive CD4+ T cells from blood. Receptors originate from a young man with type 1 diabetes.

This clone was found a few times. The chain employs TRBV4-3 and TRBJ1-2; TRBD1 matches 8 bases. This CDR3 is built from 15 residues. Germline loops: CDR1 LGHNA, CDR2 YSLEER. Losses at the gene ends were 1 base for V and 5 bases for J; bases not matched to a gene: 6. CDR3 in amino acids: CASSQVQGAEYGYTF. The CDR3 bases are TGCGCCAGCAGCCAAGTGCAGGGGGCGGAGTATGGCTACACCTTC.

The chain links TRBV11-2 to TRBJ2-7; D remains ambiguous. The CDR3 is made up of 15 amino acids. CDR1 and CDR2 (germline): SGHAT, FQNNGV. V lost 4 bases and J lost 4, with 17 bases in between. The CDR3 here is CASSSLRSSLYEQYF. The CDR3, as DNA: TGTGCCAGCAGCTCCCTGCGCAGTTCCTTATACGAGCAGTACTTC.

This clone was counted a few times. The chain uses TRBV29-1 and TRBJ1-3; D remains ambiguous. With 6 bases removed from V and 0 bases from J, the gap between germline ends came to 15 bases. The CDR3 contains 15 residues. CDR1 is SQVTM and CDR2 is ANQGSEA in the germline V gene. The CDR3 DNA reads TGCAGCGTCCATCCTAGACACAGCTCTGGAAACACCATATATTTT. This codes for CSVHPRHSSGNTIYF. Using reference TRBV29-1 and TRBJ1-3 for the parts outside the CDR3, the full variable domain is SAVISQKPSRDICQRGTSLTIQCQVDSQVTMMFWYRQQPGQSLTLIATANQGSEATYESGFVIDKFPISRPNLTFSTLTVSNMSPEDSSIYLCSVHPRHSSGNTIYFGEGSWLTVV.

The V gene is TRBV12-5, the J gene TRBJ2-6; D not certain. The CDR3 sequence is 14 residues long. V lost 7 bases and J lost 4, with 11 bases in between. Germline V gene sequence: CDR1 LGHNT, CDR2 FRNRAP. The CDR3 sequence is CASALPSGANVLTF. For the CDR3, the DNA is TGTGCTAGTGCCCTACCCTCCGGGGCCAACGTCCTGACTTTC. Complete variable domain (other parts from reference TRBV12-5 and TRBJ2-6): DARVTQTPRHKVTEMGQEVTMRCQPILGHNTVFWYRQTMMQGLELLAYFRNRAPLDDSGMPKDRFSAEMPDATLATLKIQPSEPRDSAVYFCASALPSGANVLTFGAGSRLTVL.

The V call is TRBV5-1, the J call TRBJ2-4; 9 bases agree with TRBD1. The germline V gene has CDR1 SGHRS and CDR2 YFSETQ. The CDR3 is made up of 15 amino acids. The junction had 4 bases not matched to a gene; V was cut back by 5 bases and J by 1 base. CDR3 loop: CASSTGGPAKNIQYF. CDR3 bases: TGCGCCAGCAGTACAGGGGGCCCGGCCAAAAACATTCAGTACTTC.

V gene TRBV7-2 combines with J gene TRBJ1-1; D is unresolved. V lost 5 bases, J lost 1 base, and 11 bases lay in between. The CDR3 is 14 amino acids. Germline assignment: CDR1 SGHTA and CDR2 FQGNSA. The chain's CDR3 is CASSRAPQNTEAFF. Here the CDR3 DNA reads TGTGCCAGCAGCCGTGCCCCACAGAACACTGAAGCTTTCTTT.

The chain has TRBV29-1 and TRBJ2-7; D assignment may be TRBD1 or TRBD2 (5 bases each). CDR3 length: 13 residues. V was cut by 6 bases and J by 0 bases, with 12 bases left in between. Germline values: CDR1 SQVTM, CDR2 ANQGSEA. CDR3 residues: CSVTGTISYEQYF. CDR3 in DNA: TGCAGCGTCACTGGGACGATCTCCTACGAGCAGTACTTC.

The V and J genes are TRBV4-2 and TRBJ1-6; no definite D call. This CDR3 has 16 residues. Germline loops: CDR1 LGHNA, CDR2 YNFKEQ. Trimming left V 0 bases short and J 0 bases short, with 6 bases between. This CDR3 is CASSQEELSYNSPLHF. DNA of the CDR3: TGTGCCAGCAGCCAAGAGGAGCTCTCCTATAATTCACCCCTCCACTTT.

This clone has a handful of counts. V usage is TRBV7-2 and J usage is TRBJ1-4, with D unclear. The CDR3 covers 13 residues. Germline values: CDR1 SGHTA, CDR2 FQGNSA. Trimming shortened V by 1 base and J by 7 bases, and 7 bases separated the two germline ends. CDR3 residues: CASSLGHSEKLFF. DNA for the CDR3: TGTGCCAGCAGCTTAGGTCACAGTGAAAAACTGTTTTTT.

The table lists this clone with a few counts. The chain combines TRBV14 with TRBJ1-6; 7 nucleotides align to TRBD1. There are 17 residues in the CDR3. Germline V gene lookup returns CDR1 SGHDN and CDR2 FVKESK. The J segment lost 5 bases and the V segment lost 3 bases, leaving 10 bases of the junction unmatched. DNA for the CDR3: TGTGCCAGCAGCCAGAAGGGACAGAGCAGCCATAATTCACCCCTCCACTTT. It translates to CASSQKGQSSHNSPLHF.